This TCR beta chain was found in a study of blood T cell repertoires in COVID-19. Study-level background: Donors in the United States, Italy and Spain gave samples during acute or convalescent COVID-19. PBMCs, B-cell-depleted T cells, or T cells provided the cDNA or gDNA that made up the material.

Source study methods: It was from reference gene primer amplification that nucleated cell counts were estimated. Data came from immunoSEQ multiplex PCR; TCRdb stores just in-frame clones and leaves some out. V, J and clone size are those of that table, while D and trimming were read from the DNA. This table holds approximately 220,000 clones, roughly 80% found once. The receptor was isolated from a woman in her forties with active or convalescent COVID-19. Specimen: peripheral blood.

In DNA, the CDR3 is TGTGCCAGCTTGGGACTGAGCAGGGGGAGTCAGCCCCAGCATTTT. This gives the protein CASLGLSRGSQPQHF. This chain joins TRBV28 and TRBJ1-5; 7 nucleotides align to TRBD1. Germline trimming cut 8 bases from V and 6 bases from J; bases unmatched to any gene: 13. The germline V gene has CDR1 MDHEN and CDR2 SYDVKM. There are 15 residues in the CDR3.